This TCR beta chain came from a study of T cell repertoires in cytomegalovirus infection. A single record per CDR3 protein comes from TCRdb applying MiXCR to the reads. The sample consists of about 830,000 distinct CDR3 sequences, approximately 32% of them appearing once. As regards this clonotype: Its cognate antigen is unknown.

Germline trimming cut 5 bases from V and 4 bases from J; bases unmatched to any gene: 12. Germline CDR1 reads SQVTM; CDR2 reads ANQGSEA. The CDR3 contains 17 residues. This specimen was cultured CD8+ T cells from PBMCs, taken from culture after CMV antigen stimulation. The sequence derives from a human donor in good health (CMV status not recorded). Some clones in this sample may be carry-over from other donors' samples. The gene calls are TRBV29-1 and TRBJ2-1; 12 nucleotides match TRBD2. The CDR3 here is CSVTPSGGARLYNEQFF. CDR3 coding DNA: TGCAGCGTTACTCCTAGCGGGGGGGCTAGGTTATACAATGAGCAGTTCTTC.